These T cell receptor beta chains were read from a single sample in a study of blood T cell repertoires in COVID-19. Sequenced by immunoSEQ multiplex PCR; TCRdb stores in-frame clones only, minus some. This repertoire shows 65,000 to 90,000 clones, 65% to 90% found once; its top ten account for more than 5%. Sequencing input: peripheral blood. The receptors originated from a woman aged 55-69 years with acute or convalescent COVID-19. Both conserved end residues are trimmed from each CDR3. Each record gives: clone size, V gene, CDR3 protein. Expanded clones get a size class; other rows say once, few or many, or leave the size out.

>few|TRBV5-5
ASGRLAGAYNEQF
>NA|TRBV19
ASSVDSGVVNTEAF
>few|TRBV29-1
SAGQGTNTEAF
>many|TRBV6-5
ASRGGGAVDTQY
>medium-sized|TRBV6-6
ASSYPQGSSSYGYT
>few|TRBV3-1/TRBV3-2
ASKGTGVNYGYT
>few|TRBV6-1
ASSERSGGTAYNEQF
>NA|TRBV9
ASSVDHRGYEQY
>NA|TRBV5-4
ASSLLGTSGGELSNEQF
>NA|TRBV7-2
ASSLGGWQEGTGELF
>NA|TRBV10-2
ASSERQGSLWSDVLT
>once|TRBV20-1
SAEGDGYT
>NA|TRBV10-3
ATTPGSGGVNEQF
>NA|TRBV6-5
ASSQAGLAGQY
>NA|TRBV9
ASSPAGLVGNTIY
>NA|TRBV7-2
ASSSTGGTVNTEAF
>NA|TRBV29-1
SVAETATTT
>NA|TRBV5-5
ASSLISANGYT
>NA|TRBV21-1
ASSKGPGQGRSNTEAF
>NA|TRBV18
ASSLTEGETQY
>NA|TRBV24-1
ATSDWDKETQY
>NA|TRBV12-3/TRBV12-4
ASSLTGSAEAF
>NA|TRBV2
ASRKGGNTEAF
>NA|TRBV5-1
ASSLWGRGSEAGNEQF
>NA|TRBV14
ASSQESTGAGANVLT
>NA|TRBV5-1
ASSLATGVYGYT
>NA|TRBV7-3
ASSQQGAVTEAF
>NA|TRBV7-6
ASSLAGGLYNEQF
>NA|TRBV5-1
ASSFQAAGTGVNEQF
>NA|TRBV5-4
ASSLGLAGYTQY
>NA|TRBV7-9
ASSSDREYNEQF
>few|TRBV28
ASRRYTGTGDHEQY
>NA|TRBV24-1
ATSDALQGPGETQY
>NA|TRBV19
ASSPGGTGLAGANVLT
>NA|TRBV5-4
ASSPRGAVNTEAF